This T cell receptor beta chain was identified in a study of graft-versus-host responses after intestinal transplantation. Turning to the study itself: The recipients all started with anti-thymocyte globulin induction and then took tacrolimus and steroids for 3 to 4 years. Study findings and constraints: Researchers found GvH clones in recipient marrow, and some showed up first in ileum or blood. An association linked early post-transplant HvG declines with peak circulating GvH clone levels. Some patients had graft-donor T cell macrochimerism, and their allografts showed high graft-versus-host to host-versus-graft clonal ratios.

Only in-frame clones appear in the TCRdb table, and some are missing; sequencing was by immunoSEQ multiplex PCR. Here the sample spans roughly 120,000 clones, 90% to 95% being singletons. The germline V and J ends were trimmed by 1 base and 6 bases, with 7 bases remaining between them. CDR1 is MGHRA, CDR2 YSYEKL, per germline. CDR3 length: 13 residues. In the case of this clone: Its antigen is as yet unknown.

The sequence was obtained from a human donor who received an intestinal transplant. V gene TRBV4-1 combines with J gene TRBJ1-5; D is uncertain. The sequencing used unstimulated CD8+ T cells sorted from spleen or lymph node cells, collected before intestinal transplant. CDR3 residues: CASSQAVLQPQHF. The DNA for the CDR3 is TGCGCCAGCAGCCAAGCGGTTCTTCAGCCCCAGCATTTT.